This T cell receptor (beta chain) comes out of a study of control samples from healthy donors and cancer patients. Generated by immunoSEQ multiplex PCR, the TCRdb table keeps only in-frame clones and is missing some. The sample includes 98,000 or so clones, almost 85% seen only once; the top ten take around 6.2%. The CDR3 loop spans 15 amino acids. From germline, CDR1 is ENHRY and CDR2 SYGVKD. The V end was cut by 3 bases, the J end by 8 bases, with 19 bases between. The rearrangement joins TRBV10-3 to TRBJ1-2, with TRBD1 as a possible D gene (6 bases). The clonotype was recovered from a man younger than 35 in good health. Material for sequencing was blood. The CDR3 nucleotides are TGTGCCATCAGTGAATCCCCGGGGGGGGCGGTCGGCTACACCTTC. Translating it yields CAISESPGGAVGYTF.